The source of this T cell receptor (beta chain) is a study of T cells in localized non-small cell lung cancer. General study results and limits: There was an association of higher blood T cell density with longer overall survival. Median roughly 57 top-100 tumor clones were shared with paired adjacent lung. Owing to sequencing of a solitary tumor region, heterogeneity cannot be discounted. The greatest T cell clonality was found in uninvolved adjacent lung (higher than in tumor).

As concerns this clone: What it binds is not known.

Germline CDR1 and CDR2: SNHLY and FYNNEI. The junction had 7 bases not matched to a gene; V was cut back by 6 bases and J by 7 bases. The CDR3 is 13 residues long. Method: immunoSEQ multiplex PCR; TCRdb's copy keeps in-frame clones and lacks some. The table has some 19,000 clones, under 95% seen once. The sequenced sample was peripheral blood, obtained before any cancer treatment. The sequence was collected from a male donor aged 60 or over with stage I squamous cell lung carcinoma. The V and J genes are TRBV2 and TRBJ1-1; 8 positions match TRBD1. CDR3 DNA sequence: TGTGCCAGCAGGGGGACAGGATGGGGTGAAGCTTTCTTT. This codes for CASRGTGWGEAFF.